What follows are 3 T cell receptor beta chains derived from one specimen sequenced in a study of T cells in localized non-small cell lung cancer. Here immunoSEQ multiplex PCR was the method, and the copy in TCRdb shows in-frame clones only, minus some. Of 45,000 to 60,000 clones listed, 86% are singletons. This sample comprised PBMCs, obtained before any cancer treatment. All receptors derive from a man between 40 and 70 years old with stage II lung adenocarcinoma.

This chain links TRBV10-3 with TRBJ1-1, with 9 bases matching TRBD1. The V and J ends lost 11 bases and 1 base, in that order; junction bases with no gene match: 8. CDR1 is ENHRY, CDR2 SYGVKD, per germline. The CDR3 sequence is 14 residues long. CDR3 sequence: CALRGGQGNTEAFF. For the CDR3, the DNA is TGTGCCCTCCGTGGGGGACAGGGGAACACTGAAGCTTTCTTT.

This clone was recorded a few times. The chain joins TRBV4-1 to TRBJ1-6, with D uncertain. V was shortened by 1 base and J by 8 bases, with 12 bases between the two germline ends. Per the germline V gene, CDR1 is MGHRA and CDR2 is YSYEKL. The CDR3 totals 15 residues. In DNA, the CDR3 is TGCGCCAGCAGCCAAGTCAGCTCTAGGGATTCACCCCTCCACTTT. Its protein is CASSQVSSRDSPLHF.

The chain is built from TRBV5-4 and TRBJ1-4, with D perhaps matching TRBD1 (5 bases). Germline values: CDR1 SGHNT, CDR2 YYREEE (reference sequence). V lost 4 bases, J lost 0 bases, and 19 bases lay in between. The CDR3 is 18 residues long. The chain's CDR3 is CASSGSPGSEATNEKLFF. As DNA, the CDR3 is TGTGCCAGCAGCGGAAGCCCAGGGAGTGAAGCAACTAATGAAAAACTGTTTTTT.